This TCR beta chain derives from a study of control samples from healthy donors and cancer patients. V lost 7 bases to trimming and J lost 6 bases; unmatched junction nucleotides: 17. Germline V gene sequence: CDR1 MDHEN, CDR2 SYDVKM. This CDR3 has 17 amino acids. The repertoire was sequenced with immunoSEQ multiplex PCR; TCRdb's copy has only in-frame clones and lacks some. The sample lists 150,000 to 200,000 clones, almost 90% seen once, with over 1.5% in the top ten. The sequence was collected from a man aged 18 to 29 in good health. The chain links TRBV28 to TRBJ1-2; the match to TRBD1 covers 10 bases. The sequencing input was blood. The CDR3 DNA follows: TGTGCCAGCACCCTTACGGCAGACAGGGGGCTCTGGGATGGCTACACCTTC. Protein sequence: CASTLTADRGLWDGYTF.